These 15 T cell receptor beta chains were sequenced from one sample in a study of cytomegalovirus exposure and HLA in healthy donors. The PCR was carried out with 60 Vbeta primers and 13 Jbeta primers. The method was immunoSEQ multiplex PCR; TCRdb's version includes in-frame clones alone and lacks a portion of them. The table shows about 140,000 clones, with 78% occurring only once. Specimen: PBMCs. The receptor source for this set is a male donor in good health and CMV-seronegative.

The chain recombines TRBV18 with TRBJ1-1; D is perhaps TRBD1 (5 bases). CDR3 size: 15 residues. Per germline, CDR1 KGHSH and CDR2 LQKENI. The V gene lost 0 bases and the J gene lost 2 bases, with 10 bases spanning the gap. The CDR3 DNA sequence: TGTGCCAGCTCACCACCCAGCGGGGGAAACACTGAAGCTTTCTTT. Translating it yields CASSPPSGGNTEAFF.

The chain employs TRBV27 and TRBJ1-6, with TRBD1 matching 7 bases. The CDR3 spans 19 residues. V dropped 0 bases and J dropped 0; count of bases not matched to a gene: 8. Germline-derived CDR1 and CDR2 are MNHEY and SMNVEV (reference sequence). CDR3 sequence reads: CASSLSVGDSVSYNSPLHF. The CDR3, as DNA: TGTGCCAGCAGTTTATCAGTCGGGGACAGCGTCTCCTATAATTCACCCCTCCACTTT.

This chain's CDR3 is CASSLRTVNTGELFF. The CDR3 region has the DNA TGTGCCAGCAGCTTAAGGACAGTGAACACCGGGGAGCTGTTTTTT. The rearrangement links TRBV5-4 to TRBJ2-2, with D possibly being TRBD1 (6 bases). V was clipped by 2 bases and J by 1 base, with 9 bases between them. This CDR3 has 15 amino acids. CDR1 and CDR2 (germline): SGHNT, YYREEE (reference sequence). The full variable domain, its missing parts supplied by reference TRBV5-4 and TRBJ2-2, is ETGVTQSPTHLIKTRGQQVTLRCSSQSGHNTVSWYQQALGQGPQFIFQYYREEENGRGNFPPRFSGLQFPNYSSELNVNALELDDSALYLCASSLRTVNTGELFFGEGSRLTVL.

This chain uses TRBV19 with TRBJ1-2; 12 bases are shared with TRBD1. J was trimmed by 7 bases and V by 5 bases; bases with no gene match: 5. Germline CDR1 is LNHDA and CDR2 is SQIVND (reference sequence). The CDR3 runs to 14 residues. CDR3 protein: CASSWDRGHSGYTF. DNA of the CDR3: TGTGCCAGTAGTTGGGACAGGGGGCACAGTGGCTACACCTTC. The full variable domain, with the rest looked up from reference TRBV19 and TRBJ1-2, is DGGITQSPKYLFRKEGQNVTLSCEQNLNHDAMYWYRQDPGQGLRLIYYSQIVNDFQKGDIAEGYSVSREKKESFPLTVTSAQKNPTAFYLCASSWDRGHSGYTFGSGTRLTVV.

V usage is TRBV5-1 and J usage is TRBJ2-2; 9 bases match TRBD2. The CDR3 spans 17 residues. Germline V gene sequence: CDR1 SGHRS, CDR2 YFSETQ. The J segment lost 2 bases and the V segment lost 2 bases, leaving 7 bases of the junction unmatched. As DNA, the CDR3 is TGCGCCAGCAGCTTCCGAGCGGGAGGACGTAACACCGGGGAGCTGTTTTTT. Protein product: CASSFRAGGRNTGELFF.

This clone has only one observation. The chain uses TRBV2 and TRBJ2-2; TRBD2 is a possible D gene (6 bases). The CDR3 totals 15 residues. CDR1 SNHLY and CDR2 FYNNEI come from the germline V gene. The V and J ends lost 4 bases and 1 base respectively, with 10 bases between them. The CDR3 DNA is TGTGCCAGCAGTGTCCACGGGAGGAACACCGGGGAGCTGTTTTTT. Translation: CASSVHGRNTGELFF.

The sample holds a few counts of this clone. The chain combines TRBV6-5 with TRBJ2-7, with D perhaps matching TRBD2 (5 bases). V was cut by 8 bases and J by 1 base, with 12 bases left in between. Germline assignment: CDR1 MNHEY and CDR2 SVGAGI. CDR3 length: 13 residues. CDR3 DNA: TGTGCCAGCCGGGAAAGAGGGTCCTACGAGCAGTACTTC. Translation gives CASRERGSYEQYF.

This sequence joins TRBV6-1 and TRBJ2-7, with TRBD1 matching 11 bases. J gave up 6 bases and V 6 bases, and 10 bases lay outside the gene matches. This CDR3 region has 15 residues. CDR1 MNHNS and CDR2 SASEGT come from the germline V gene. The CDR3 protein is CASRAQDRGRGEQYF. For the CDR3, the DNA is TGTGCCAGCAGGGCACAGGACAGGGGGCGCGGCGAGCAGTACTTC.

This chain connects TRBV10-3 to TRBJ2-7; the match to TRBD2 covers 11 bases. CDR1 and CDR2 (germline): ENHRY, SYGVKD. The CDR3 runs 13 residues. The junction had 3 bases not matched to a gene; V was cut back by 10 bases and J by 1 base. The CDR3 sequence is CATGLAGSYEQYF. The CDR3 nucleotides read TGTGCCACCGGACTAGCGGGTTCCTACGAGCAGTACTTC.

The CDR3 bases are TGTGCCTGGAGTGGCCCAGTTTACAATGAGCAGTTCTTC. This gives the protein CAWSGPVYNEQFF. The chain uses TRBV30 and TRBJ2-1; D gene unclear. Deletions cut 1 base from V and 4 bases from J, with 8 bases between. In germline, CDR1 is GTSNPN, CDR2 SVGIG (reference sequence). This CDR3 spans 13 amino acids.

The chain links TRBV6-5 to TRBJ1-6, with D possibly being TRBD1 (5 bases). This CDR3 comprises 14 residues. Germline assignment: CDR1 MNHEY and CDR2 SVGAGI. The V gene lost 4 bases and the J gene lost 8 bases, with 12 bases spanning the gap. As DNA, the CDR3 is TGTGCCAGCAGTTCGGGGGTCCGGGATTCACCCCTCCACTTT. Amino acid sequence: CASSSGVRDSPLHF.

With regard to this clone: This same CDR3 is encoded by further DNA sequences in the sample. Here the CDR3 reads CASSYRSNTEAFF. CDR3 nucleotides: TGTGCCAGCAGTTATCGCAGTAACACTGAAGCTTTCTTT. V and J are TRBV6-5 and TRBJ1-1; D remains unclear. Germline CDR1 reads MNHEY; CDR2 reads SVGAGI. Between the trimmed V and J ends, which lost 3 bases and 2 bases, there was a span of 7 bases. This CDR3 has 13 amino acids.

The chain couples TRBV7-3 to TRBJ1-1; D is possibly TRBD1 (6 bases). The CDR3 covers 15 residues. CDR1 and CDR2 (germline): SGHTA, FQGTGA. V was shortened by 5 bases and J by 2 bases, with 15 bases between the two germline ends. CDR3 in amino acids: CASSADGQFNTEAFF. The DNA for the CDR3 is TGTGCCAGCAGCGCGGATGGACAGTTTAACACTGAAGCTTTCTTT.

The chain combines TRBV5-1 with TRBJ2-3; tentative D call: TRBD1 (6 bases). The CDR3 contains 15 residues. Looked up from germline, CDR1 is SGHRS and CDR2 is YFSETQ. With 4 bases removed from V and 0 bases from J, the gap between germline ends came to 12 bases. CDR3 nucleotides: TGCGCCAGCAGCCCAGGACAGACTAGCACAGATACGCAGTATTTT. Its translation is CASSPGQTSTDTQYF.

This clone was counted a single time. The CDR3 DNA reads TGTGCCAGCAGCGACCAGCGGGATAGGCGAGAGACCCAGTACTTC. Encoded protein: CASSDQRDRRETQYF. V usage is TRBV9 and J usage is TRBJ2-5; TRBD2 matches at 7 bases. The junction had 9 bases not matched to a gene; V was cut back by 3 bases and J by 4 bases. This CDR3 contains 15 residues. Germline CDR1 reads SGDLS; CDR2 reads YYNGEE.